Presented here are 24 T cell receptor beta chains from one specimen sequenced in a study of graft-versus-host responses after intestinal transplantation. Profiling relied on immunoSEQ multiplex PCR, and the TCRdb table lists in-frame clones only, not all of them. Among about 29,000 clones listed, about 92% were seen once. The sample consisted of PBMCs, taken approximately 66 days after intestinal transplant. These TCRs come from a human patient who received an intestinal transplant, so some T cells may come from the graft donor.

This chain uses TRBV20-1 with TRBJ1-2; D not certain. V was pared by 6 bases and J by 6 bases, with 5 bases between. The CDR3 is made up of 9 amino acids. CDR1 DFQATT and CDR2 SNEGSKA come from the germline V gene (reference sequence). The CDR3 loop is CSAKNGYTF. CDR3 DNA: TGCAGTGCCAAAAATGGCTACACCTTC.

DNA for the CDR3: TGCGCCAGCAGCCAAGGACTCGGGAACACTGAAGCTTTCTTT. It codes for CASSQGLGNTEAFF. The chain employs TRBV4-1 and TRBJ1-1; D is unclear. Between the trimmed V and J ends, which lost 1 base and 1 base, there was a span of 7 bases. Germline V gene data show CDR1 as MGHRA and CDR2 as YSYEKL. This CDR3 has 14 residues.

This chain joins TRBV19 and TRBJ2-2; tentative D call: TRBD2 (5 bases). The CDR3 has 14 amino acids. CDR1 is LNHDA and CDR2 is SQIVND in the germline V gene (reference sequence). With 1 base removed from V and 4 bases from J, the gap between germline ends came to 7 bases. CDR3 bases: TGTGCCAGTAGTATAGCGGGGAGCACCGGGGAGCTGTTTTTT. Translation: CASSIAGSTGELFF.

This sequence joins TRBV6-1 and TRBJ1-3; no reliable D call. Looked up from germline, CDR1 is MNHNS and CDR2 is SASEGT. Trimming stripped 8 bases from V and 4 bases from J, with 12 bases between. The CDR3 loop spans 13 amino acids. The DNA for the CDR3 is TGTGCCAGCCTTGACCCGTTAGGAAACACCATATATTTT. As protein: CASLDPLGNTIYF.

The gene calls are TRBV6-1 and TRBJ2-3; 7 bases are a match to TRBD2. CDR1 and CDR2 from the germline V gene are MNHNS and SASEGT. With 6 bases clipped from V and 3 bases from J, the junction kept 3 bases outside the gene matches. The CDR3 runs 13 residues. CDR3 bases: TGTGCCAGCAGCACTAGCGAGACAGATACGCAGTATTTT. It encodes CASSTSETDTQYF.

With respect to this clone: At one end the junction does not follow the germline gene, possibly because of a read error. The chain is built from TRBV4-1 and TRBJ2-1; TRBD2 aligns across 10 bases. The CDR3 is 13 amino acids. From germline, CDR1 is MGHRA and CDR2 YSYEKL. The chain's CDR3 is CASSHSSSGSEVF. In DNA, the CDR3 is TGCGCCAGCAGCCATTCCTCTAGCGGGAGTGAGGTCTTC.

The chain employs TRBV19 and TRBJ1-1, with TRBD1 matching over 11 bases. The V and J ends lost 7 bases and 5 bases, in that order; junction bases with no gene match: 12. The germline CDR1 and CDR2 sequences are LNHDA and SQIVND (reference sequence). CDR3 size: 16 residues. The CDR3 protein is CASIRGTGGSGTEAFF. The CDR3 nucleotides read TGTGCCAGTATTAGAGGGACAGGGGGATCGGGGACTGAAGCTTTCTTT.

The chain employs TRBV19 and TRBJ1-5; possibly TRBD1 for D (6 bases). CDR1 LNHDA and CDR2 SQIVND come from the germline V gene (reference sequence). With 2 bases removed from V and 0 bases from J, the gap between germline ends came to 11 bases. This CDR3 has 16 residues. The CDR3: CASSIWTENSNQPQHF. CDR3 in DNA: TGTGCCAGTAGTATATGGACAGAAAATAGCAATCAGCCCCAGCATTTT.

The chain uses TRBV5-1 and TRBJ1-3, with 12 nucleotides matching TRBD1. The CDR3 is 18 amino acids. The germline V gene has CDR1 SGHRS and CDR2 YFSETQ. V was clipped by 4 bases and J by 4 bases; unmatched bases: 12. CDR3: CASSLPGTGGSEGNTIYF. CDR3 coding DNA: TGCGCCAGCAGCCTCCCCGGGACAGGGGGCTCGGAGGGAAACACCATATATTTT.

The V call is TRBV10-2, the J call TRBJ2-7; 7 nucleotides line up with TRBD2. The germline V gene encodes CDR1 WSHSY and CDR2 SAAADI. The trim removed 7 bases at V and 2 bases at J, leaving 5 bases unmatched. The CDR3 sequence is 13 residues long. This chain's CDR3 is CASTPSGAYEQYF. In DNA form, the CDR3 reads TGCGCCAGCACTCCTAGCGGCGCCTACGAGCAGTACTTC.

The rearrangement uses TRBV9 and TRBJ2-3; weak D call: TRBD2 (5 bases). This CDR3 is built from 14 residues. Trimming shortened V by 3 bases and J by 3 bases, and 11 bases separated the two germline ends. Germline V lookup: CDR1 SGDLS, CDR2 YYNGEE. CDR3 protein: CASSDPPGTDTQYF. The CDR3 DNA sequence: TGTGCCAGCAGCGACCCTCCGGGGACAGATACGCAGTATTTT.

This clone is a singleton in its sample. The gene calls are TRBV7-2 and TRBJ2-1; 10 nucleotides agree with TRBD1. V shed 5 bases, J shed 7 bases, and the junction held 5 bases outside the gene matches. The CDR3 has 14 residues. The germline V gene encodes CDR1 SGHTA and CDR2 FQGNSA. The CDR3 coding sequence is TGTGCCAGCAGCATGGGACAGGGGCAGAATGAGCAGTTCTTC. Its protein is CASSMGQGQNEQFF.

The chain employs TRBV7-2 and TRBJ2-1, with D possibly matching TRBD2 (5 bases). The CDR3 runs 15 residues. Germline-derived CDR1 and CDR2 are SGHTA and FQGNSA. The germline V and J ends were trimmed by 3 bases and 2 bases, with 11 bases remaining between them. The CDR3 region has the DNA TGTGCCAGCAGCTTTCAAAGCGGAACCTACAATGAGCAGTTCTTC. The encoded protein is CASSFQSGTYNEQFF.

The chain combines TRBV27 with TRBJ1-2; no firm D call. This CDR3 is built from 14 residues. Germline CDR1 reads MNHEY; CDR2 reads SMNVEV (reference sequence). V was shortened by 7 bases and J by 5 bases, with 17 bases between the two germline ends. CDR3 DNA sequence: TGTGCCAGCACCATCAACCCATCGAAGTATGGCTACACCTTC. The encoded protein is CASTINPSKYGYTF.

J is TRBJ2-3 and V is TRBV29-1, with a possible D match to TRBD2 (6 bases). The CDR3 has 15 residues. Deletions cut 1 base from V and 1 base from J, with 12 bases between. Germline V gene sequence: CDR1 SQVTM, CDR2 ANQGSEA. CDR3 region: CSVEGYASGTDTQYF. The CDR3, as DNA: TGCAGCGTTGAAGGCTACGCTAGCGGCACAGATACGCAGTATTTT.

The V call is TRBV7-9, the J call TRBJ2-5; the match to TRBD1 covers 9 bases. The DNA end lines up better with TRBJ2-7; the J call may be wrong. Per the germline V gene, CDR1 is SEHNR and CDR2 is FQNEAQ (reference sequence). The CDR3 is 14 residues long. The CDR3 nucleotides are TGTGCCAGCAGCACAGGGGGCGCTTCCTACGAGCAGTACTTC. This translates into CASSTGGASYEQYF.

The chain couples TRBV30 to TRBJ1-1, with 8 bases matching TRBD1. V lost 5 bases and J lost 8; bases outside the gene matches: 10. CDR3 size: 13 residues. The germline gives CDR1 GTSNPN, CDR2 SVGIG (reference sequence). CDR3: CAWARGQGDEAFF. In DNA form, the CDR3 reads TGTGCCTGGGCGAGAGGACAGGGCGACGAAGCTTTCTTT.

The rearrangement uses TRBV6-6 and TRBJ2-1; D not resolved. The CDR3 extends over 14 amino acids. Germline CDR1 reads MNHNY; CDR2 reads SVGAGI (reference sequence). The V end lost 2 bases, the J end lost 0 bases, and 5 bases lay between the germline ends. CDR3 DNA sequence: TGTGCCAGCAGTTACCAGAGCTCCTACAATGAGCAGTTCTTC. Its translation is CASSYQSSYNEQFF.

This chain links TRBV27 with TRBJ2-1, with TRBD2 matching 11 bases. CDR3 length equals 16 residues. The junction had 8 bases not matched to a gene; V was cut back by 4 bases and J by 6 bases. The V gene's germline CDR1 is MNHEY and CDR2 SMNVEV (reference sequence). The CDR3 here is CASSWTSLAGGNEQFF. In DNA, the CDR3 is TGTGCCAGCAGTTGGACGAGCCTAGCGGGGGGCAATGAGCAGTTCTTC.

In DNA form, the CDR3 reads TGTGCCAGCAGTACCGGGACTAGCGGTATTTCCTACGAGCAGTACTTC. Amino acids: CASSTGTSGISYEQYF. The gene calls are TRBV7-8 and TRBJ2-7, with 11 bases that match TRBD2. The ends lost 6 bases at V and 1 base at J; junction bases unmatched: 8. The CDR3 consists of 16 residues. Germline values: CDR1 SGHVS, CDR2 FQNEAQ.

The chain couples TRBV7-6 to TRBJ2-7; D is possibly TRBD1 or TRBD2 (5 bases each). CDR3 length equals 12 residues. V was clipped by 3 bases and J by 6 bases, with 9 bases between them. Looked up from germline, CDR1 is SGHVS and CDR2 is FNYEAQ. The CDR3 region is CASSFGGGEQYF. Here the CDR3 DNA reads TGTGCCAGCAGCTTTGGGGGTGGCGAGCAGTACTTC. The entire variable domain, with the rest obtained from reference TRBV7-6 and TRBJ2-7, is as follows: GAGVSQSPRYKVTKRGQDVALRCDPISGHVSLYWYRQALGQGPEFLTYFNYEAQQDKSGLPNDRFSAERPEGSISTLTIQRTEQRDSAMYRCASSFGGGEQYFGPGTRLTVT.

V gene TRBV7-6 combines with J gene TRBJ2-2; D is unresolved. This CDR3 has 16 amino acids. V gave up 5 bases and J gave up 1 base, with 14 bases separating them. In germline, CDR1 is SGHVS, CDR2 FNYEAQ. The CDR3 nucleotides read TGTGCCAGCAGCCAATACTCAGGAGTGAACACCGGGGAGCTGTTTTTT. It is translated as CASSQYSGVNTGELFF.

This sequence joins TRBV7-2 and TRBJ2-2, with 7 bases lining up with TRBD1. The CDR3 is 15 residues long. CDR1 is SGHTA and CDR2 is FQGNSA in the germline V gene. The trim removed 5 bases at V and 4 bases at J, leaving 7 bases unmatched. CDR3 amino acids: CASSRGGAGTGELFF. The CDR3 bases are TGTGCCAGCAGCCGAGGGGGCGCAGGCACCGGGGAGCTGTTTTTT.

V usage is TRBV5-4 and J usage is TRBJ2-1, with TRBD2 matching 10 bases. Germline V gene lookup returns CDR1 SGHNT and CDR2 YYREEE (reference sequence). The length of the CDR3 is 15 residues. The J segment lost 9 bases and the V segment lost 0 bases, leaving 6 bases of the junction unmatched. CDR3 residues: CASSLGAGGPGEQFF. The CDR3 nucleotides are TGTGCCAGCAGCTTGGGAGCGGGAGGGCCTGGTGAGCAGTTCTTC.